This T cell receptor (beta chain) was recovered during a study of CD8+CD57+ T cells in acquired aplastic anemia. Study overall: Sorted CD4+ and CD8+ cell DNA averaged roughly 3 ug. Study outcomes and limitations: The study identified 25 to 30 CD8+ CDR3 sequences shared by patients and controls.

It was genomic DNA that served as the template for profiling TCR beta VDJ and CDR3. MiXCR was run by TCRdb on the reads, yielding one entry per CDR3 protein. The sample comprises about 150,000 distinct CDR3 sequences, around half of which are singletons, and roughly 12% rests with the top ten. This clonotype appeared many times. No antigen is known for it. Deletions cut 0 bases from V and 5 bases from J, with 22 bases between. The V gene's germline CDR1 is DFQATT and CDR2 SNEGSKA (reference sequence). This CDR3 spans 17 amino acids. CD8+CD57+ cell expansion had been shown by flow cytometry in patients chosen for sequencing. The cohort consisted entirely of patients having severe acquired aplastic anemia.

The V gene is TRBV20-1, the J gene TRBJ1-1; D is perhaps TRBD1 (6 bases). The TCR was taken from a human donor with aplastic anemia. Sequencing was done on a sample of sorted CD4+, CD8+, or CD8+CD57+ T cells (not recorded which) from PBMCs. CDR3 nucleotides: TGCAGTGCTAGAGATCTTTTGAGGTCGAGGGACACAACTGAAGCTTTCTTT. Protein sequence: CSARDLLRSRDTTEAFF.